This T cell receptor beta chain was identified in a study of CD8+CD57+ T cells in acquired aplastic anemia. Study-level background: Roughly 3.2 ug was the average amount of DNA from sorted CD4+ and CD8+ cells. Healthy donors averaged about 10 million reads for CD4+ cells.

The CDR3 has 16 residues. CDR1 and CDR2 (germline): SGHAT, FQNNGV. V dropped 6 bases and J dropped 1; count of bases not matched to a gene: 9. Regarding this clonotype: Its antigen remains unidentified.

Genomic DNA was employed as the template in profiling TCR beta VDJ and CDR3. TCRdb fed the reads into MiXCR, producing one record per CDR3 protein. The sample holds under 200,000 distinct CDR3 sequences, just under 45% seen once. Study-level findings and limits: Fewer than 30 shared CD8+ CDR3s appeared highly expressed within patients' immunodominant clones. CD8+ Simpson's diversity in patients was not significantly different from that in controls.

The V gene is TRBV11-2, the J gene TRBJ2-3; 8 positions match TRBD1. Sequenced sample: sorted CD4+, CD8+, or CD8+CD57+ T cells (not recorded which) from PBMCs. The receptor's source is a human donor in good health. Here the CDR3 DNA reads TGTGCCAGCAGTCGGGACAGGATTCCTCGCACAGATACGCAGTATTTT. It yields the protein CASSRDRIPRTDTQYF.